Below are 30 T cell receptor beta chains sequenced from a single sample in a study of T cell changes during pregnancy in multiple sclerosis. This table comes from immunoSEQ multiplex PCR, and its TCRdb copy is limited to in-frame clones, with some not included. The data show 70,000 to 90,000 clones, 91% seen once. This specimen was PBMCs, taken in the first trimester of pregnancy. Receptors originate from a female donor in good health, serving as a control in a pregnancy study. Some clones in this sample may be carry-over from other donors' samples.

This clone is a singleton in its sample. The chain carries TRBV28 and TRBJ2-5; 11 bases match TRBD2. Germline CDR1 and CDR2: MDHEN and SYDVKM. This CDR3 comprises 16 residues. With V trimmed by 2 bases and J by 2 bases, 4 bases remained unmatched. In DNA form, the CDR3 reads TGTGCCAGCAGTTTAGGGGTAGCGGGGGGGCAAGAGACCCAGTACTTC. Its protein is CASSLGVAGGQETQYF.

This chain links TRBV5-1 with TRBJ1-1; 7 nucleotides agree with TRBD1. CDR3 length: 14 residues. Trimming took 3 bases from V and 8 from J; bases not matched to a gene: 10. Looked up from germline, CDR1 is SGHRS and CDR2 is YFSETQ. The CDR3 DNA reads as TGCGCCAGCAGCTCCCGGGACAGCCGGGGCGAAGCTTTCTTT. Amino acid sequence: CASSSRDSRGEAFF. Supplemented by reference TRBV5-1 and TRBJ1-1, the full variable domain reads KAGVTQTPRYLIKTRGQQVTLSCSPISGHRSVSWYQQTPGQGLQFLFEYFSETQRNKGNFPGRFSGRQFSNSRSEMNVSTLELGDSALYLCASSSRDSRGEAFFGQGTRLTVV.

This chain joins TRBV5-4 and TRBJ2-1; D call uncertain. V lost 0 bases and J lost 6, with 7 bases in between. This CDR3 has 13 residues. Germline-derived CDR1 and CDR2 are SGHNT and YYREEE (reference sequence). For the CDR3, the DNA is TGTGCCAGCAGCTTGGAACTGATCAATGAGCAGTTCTTC. Protein sequence: CASSLELINEQFF.

The genes are TRBV14 and TRBJ2-1; 11 bases fit TRBD2. CDR1 and CDR2 from the germline V gene are SGHDN and FVKESK. V lost 2 bases, J lost 7 bases, and 7 bases stayed unmatched. The CDR3 runs to 16 residues. Here the CDR3 DNA reads TGTGCCAGCAGCCAACTAACTAGCGGGAGTATGAATGAGCAGTTCTTC. It is translated as CASSQLTSGSMNEQFF. The full variable domain, rest sourced from reference TRBV14 and TRBJ2-1, is EAGVTQFPSHSVIEKGQTVTLRCDPISGHDNLYWYRRVMGKEIKFLLHFVKESKQDESGMPNNRFLAERTGGTYSTLKVQPAELEDSGVYFCASSQLTSGSMNEQFFGPGTRLTVL.

The rearrangement links TRBV28 to TRBJ1-1; D remains ambiguous. CDR1 is MDHEN, CDR2 SYDVKM, per germline. The V gene lost 5 bases and the J gene lost 0 bases, with 10 bases spanning the gap. CDR3 length equals 14 residues. CDR3 in DNA: TGTGCCAGCAGTCACTCAGGCCTGAACACTGAAGCTTTCTTT. Its protein product is CASSHSGLNTEAFF. The whole variable domain, filled in from reference TRBV28 and TRBJ1-1, reads DVKVTQSSRYLVKRTGEKVFLECVQDMDHENMFWYRQDPGLGLRLIYFSYDVKMKEKGDIPEGYSVSREKKERFSLILESASTNQTSMYLCASSHSGLNTEAFFGQGTRLTVV.

This CDR3 reads CAWSYYPAGSGNTIYF. The CDR3 coding sequence is TGTGCCTGGAGCTATTATCCAGCGGGCTCTGGAAACACCATATATTTT. The rearrangement uses TRBV30 and TRBJ1-3; D gene uncertain. Germline CDR1 is GTSNPN and CDR2 is SVGIG (reference sequence). Trimming took off 3 bases at V and 0 bases at J, with 15 bases between the two ends. This CDR3 contains 16 residues.

The genes are TRBV14 and TRBJ1-4; no reliable D call. Germline CDR1 reads SGHDN; CDR2 reads FVKESK. This CDR3 is built from 16 residues. Trimming left V 0 bases short and J 1 base short, with 9 bases between. CDR3 bases: TGTGCCAGCAGCCAAGATCTCCGGGGAACTAATGAAAAACTGTTTTTT. It codes for CASSQDLRGTNEKLFF.

This clone was seen only once. The chain uses TRBV7-2 and TRBJ2-7; 8 nucleotides match TRBD1. Germline V lookup: CDR1 SGHTA, CDR2 FQGNSA. V trimming: 3 bases; J trimming: 5 bases; junction bases outside the gene matches: 9. This CDR3 spans 15 amino acids. CDR3 DNA sequence: TGTGCCAGCAGCTTGTGGTATACAGGGGGTGACGAGCAGTACTTC. It encodes CASSLWYTGGDEQYF.

V usage is TRBV30 and J usage is TRBJ2-1, with D perhaps TRBD2 (6 bases). Trimming removed 0 bases from V and 4 bases from J, with 22 bases in between. There are 18 residues in the CDR3. Germline CDR1 is GTSNPN and CDR2 is SVGIG (reference sequence). The CDR3 DNA reads as TGTGCCTGGAGTGTACTGGGAGCCTATCGGGAGCGATACAATGAGCAGTTCTTC. It specifies CAWSVLGAYRERYNEQFF.

CDR3 loop: CASSVVGERPTNEKLFF. In nucleotides, the CDR3 is TGTGCCAGCAGCGTTGTTGGAGAAAGACCAACTAATGAAAAACTGTTTTTT. The rearrangement links TRBV5-6 to TRBJ1-4, with unresolved D. CDR3 length: 17 amino acids. Trimming left V 4 bases short and J 0 bases short, with 16 bases between. Germline V gives CDR1 SGHDT, CDR2 YYEEEE.

V is TRBV7-2 and J is TRBJ2-7, with TRBD2 matching over 10 bases. CDR3 length: 16 amino acids. Trimming removed 6 bases from V and 1 base from J; junction bases left unmatched: 9. Germline V gives CDR1 SGHTA, CDR2 FQGNSA. CDR3 DNA: TGTGCCAGCAGATGGACTAGCGGAGAGGGATCCTACGAGCAGTACTTC. Amino acids: CASRWTSGEGSYEQYF.

This clone was counted once. Its ends do not fully match the called genes, so a read error is possible. The chain employs TRBV2 and TRBJ2-5; the D gene is possibly TRBD2 (6 bases). The CDR3 runs 14 residues. CDR1 and CDR2 from the germline V gene are SNHLY and FYNNEI. The CDR3: CASKVPGVGETQYF. CDR3 in DNA: TGTGCGAGCAAGGTCCCGGGGGTCGGGGAGACCCAGTACTTC. The whole variable domain, filled in from reference TRBV2 and TRBJ2-5, reads EPEVTQTPSHQVTQMGQEVILRCVPISNHLYFYWYRQILGQKVEFLVSFYNNEISEKSEIFDDQFSVERPDGSNFTLKIRSTKLEDSAMYFCASKVPGVGETQYFGPGTRLLVL.

The chain joins TRBV15 to TRBJ2-5; D might be TRBD2 (5 bases). V gave up 3 bases and J gave up 3 bases, with 8 bases separating them. Germline CDR1 reads LNHNV; CDR2 reads YYDKDF (reference sequence). CDR3 length: 13 amino acids. The CDR3 region is CATSRGSKETQYF. The CDR3 region has the DNA TGTGCCACCAGCAGGGGGAGCAAAGAGACCCAGTACTTC.

The V and J genes are TRBV6-1 and TRBJ1-1, with 8 positions matching TRBD1. The CDR3 contains 10 residues. V gave up 6 bases and J gave up 10 bases; unmatched junction bases: 1. Germline V gene lookup returns CDR1 MNHNS and CDR2 SASEGT. In nucleotides, the CDR3 is TGTGCCAGCAGGGGACAGGCAGCTTTCTTT. Translated, it gives CASRGQAAFF.

CDR3 loop: CASTRDTANTEAFF. In DNA form, the CDR3 reads TGTGCCAGCACTCGGGACACCGCGAACACTGAAGCTTTCTTT. V and J are TRBV2 and TRBJ1-1, with D possibly TRBD1 on 6 matching bases. V lost 7 bases and J 1 base, leaving 13 bases between the germline ends. The length of the CDR3 is 14 residues. CDR1 SNHLY and CDR2 FYNNEI come from the germline V gene.

V is TRBV9 and J is TRBJ2-7, with D possibly TRBD1 on 6 matching bases. V lost 0 bases and J lost 3, with 13 bases in between. The CDR3 loop spans 15 amino acids. Germline V gene data show CDR1 as SGDLS and CDR2 as YYNGEE. The CDR3 sequence: CASSVAPIQGYEQYF. CDR3 coding DNA: TGTGCCAGCAGCGTAGCCCCGATACAGGGCTACGAGCAGTACTTC.

This rearrangement joins TRBV5-1 to TRBJ2-5, with D uncertain. The CDR3 loop spans 14 amino acids. Germline V gives CDR1 SGHRS, CDR2 YFSETQ. V gave up 0 bases and J gave up 0 bases, with 6 bases separating them. The CDR3 DNA reads as TGCGCCAGCAGCTTGGATGCGTACCAAGAGACCCAGTACTTC. The encoded protein is CASSLDAYQETQYF. Complete variable domain (other parts from reference TRBV5-1 and TRBJ2-5): KAGVTQTPRYLIKTRGQQVTLSCSPISGHRSVSWYQQTPGQGLQFLFEYFSETQRNKGNFPGRFSGRQFSNSRSEMNVSTLELGDSALYLCASSLDAYQETQYFGPGTRLLVL.

This chain uses TRBV28 with TRBJ2-7; 7 bases match TRBD1. This CDR3 spans 14 amino acids. The J segment lost 0 bases and the V segment lost 6 bases, leaving 5 bases of the junction unmatched. Germline V gene data show CDR1 as MDHEN and CDR2 as SYDVKM. The CDR3 DNA reads as TGTGCCAGCAGGCGTCAGGGGGACTCCTACGAGCAGTACTTC. The encoded protein is CASRRQGDSYEQYF.

The chain has TRBV28 and TRBJ2-5; 9 bases are shared with TRBD2. The J segment lost 2 bases and the V segment lost 5 bases, leaving 6 bases of the junction unmatched. CDR1 is MDHEN, CDR2 SYDVKM, per germline. The length of the CDR3 is 15 residues. In DNA, the CDR3 is TGTGCCAGCAGTATAGCGGGGGTACTACAAGAGACCCAGTACTTC. It specifies CASSIAGVLQETQYF.

As DNA, the CDR3 is TGTGCCAGCAGCACCAGTCGGACAGAAGAGACCCAGTACTTC. Amino acids: CASSTSRTEETQYF. This chain links TRBV7-2 with TRBJ2-5, with D possibly TRBD1 on 6 matching bases. The CDR3 is 14 amino acids. Germline-derived CDR1 and CDR2 are SGHTA and FQGNSA. The V end lost 5 bases, the J end lost 3 bases, and 13 bases lay between the germline ends.

The rearrangement links TRBV5-1 to TRBJ2-3, with D tentatively TRBD2 (6 bases). The CDR3 runs 17 residues. Germline V gene sequence: CDR1 SGHRS, CDR2 YFSETQ. V was pared by 5 bases and J by 3 bases, with 22 bases between. The CDR3, as DNA: TGCGCCAGCAGTCAAGGTAGAGGAACGGGGGTTACAGATACGCAGTATTTT. Residues: CASSQGRGTGVTDTQYF. The full variable domain, its missing parts supplied by reference TRBV5-1 and TRBJ2-3, is KAGVTQTPRYLIKTRGQQVTLSCSPISGHRSVSWYQQTPGQGLQFLFEYFSETQRNKGNFPGRFSGRQFSNSRSEMNVSTLELGDSALYLCASSQGRGTGVTDTQYFGPGTRLTVL.

This chain uses TRBV19 with TRBJ1-5, with 7 bases aligning to TRBD1. Looked up from germline, CDR1 is LNHDA and CDR2 is SQIVND (reference sequence). After removal of 3 bases from V and 5 bases from J, the junction contained 7 bases not matched to a gene. This CDR3 has 15 residues. For the CDR3, the DNA is TGTGCCAGTAGTATCGCCCACAGGGGCGATCAGCCCCAGCATTTT. It is translated as CASSIAHRGDQPQHF.

The chain joins TRBV7-8 to TRBJ2-1; 10 bases are a match to TRBD2. Trimming at V came to 1 base and at J to 8 bases, leaving 8 bases not matched to a gene. Germline lookup yields CDR1 SGHVS and CDR2 FQNEAQ. The CDR3 extends over 16 amino acids. CDR3 nucleotides: TGTGCCAGCAGCTTAGGGAGGCTAGCGGGGGTCTATGAGCAGTTCTTC. Its protein is CASSLGRLAGVYEQFF.

The J gene is TRBJ2-5, the V gene TRBV6-5, with TRBD2 identical over 11 bases. The junction had 5 bases not matched to a gene; V was cut back by 3 bases and J by 5 bases. This CDR3 has 15 amino acids. Per the germline V gene, CDR1 is MNHEY and CDR2 is SVGAGI. The DNA for the CDR3 is TGTGCCAGCAGTTATTTAGCGGGGGGGCGTGAGACCCAGTACTTC. This sequence encodes CASSYLAGGRETQYF.

V is TRBV7-9 and J is TRBJ2-1, with 12 nucleotides matching TRBD2. The CDR3 is 17 residues long. Germline V gives CDR1 SEHNR, CDR2 FQNEAQ (reference sequence). Trimming took 4 bases from V and 5 from J; bases not matched to a gene: 9. Written as DNA, the CDR3 is TGTGCCAGCAGCTCACCGACTAGCGGGAGTAGCCACAATGAGCAGTTCTTC. This codes for CASSSPTSGSSHNEQFF.

The chain links TRBV7-9 to TRBJ1-2; D not resolved. The germline V gene has CDR1 SEHNR and CDR2 FQNEAQ (reference sequence). Trimming removed 3 bases from V and 4 bases from J, with 12 bases in between. The CDR3 is 14 residues long. Here the CDR3 DNA reads TGTGCCAGCAGCTTGGCAGAACAACCCTATGGCTACACCTTC. Protein: CASSLAEQPYGYTF.

V gene TRBV12-5 combines with J gene TRBJ2-3, with D tentatively TRBD2 (6 bases). The germline CDR1 and CDR2 sequences are LGHNT and FRNRAP. The CDR3 loop spans 15 amino acids. Deletions cut 8 bases from V and 0 bases from J, with 15 bases between. The CDR3 sequence is CASSPGVSSTDTQYF. The CDR3 DNA reads TGTGCTAGTTCTCCGGGGGTTTCTAGCACAGATACGCAGTATTTT.

This chain connects TRBV15 to TRBJ2-1; 7 bases are shared with TRBD2. V dropped 5 bases and J dropped 1; count of bases not matched to a gene: 5. Germline loops: CDR1 LNHNV, CDR2 YYDKDF (reference sequence). The CDR3 is 15 residues long. The CDR3 DNA reads TGTGCCACCAGCCGGCGGGGGAATTCCTACAATGAGCAGTTCTTC. Protein: CATSRRGNSYNEQFF.

The chain couples TRBV9 to TRBJ1-4; 7 bases match TRBD1. The germline V gene has CDR1 SGDLS and CDR2 YYNGEE. This CDR3 is built from 16 residues. Losses at the gene ends were 0 bases for V and 7 bases for J; bases not matched to a gene: 9. CDR3 region: CASSVAERGPGEKLFF. In DNA, the CDR3 is TGTGCCAGCAGCGTAGCGGAGAGGGGGCCGGGTGAAAAACTGTTTTTT.

V gene TRBV19 combines with J gene TRBJ2-1; 10 bases line up with TRBD1. V trimming: 1 base; J trimming: 7 bases; junction bases outside the gene matches: 7. Germline V CDR1 and CDR2: LNHDA, SQIVND (reference sequence). CDR3 length equals 16 residues. In DNA form, the CDR3 reads TGTGCCAGTAGTATAGGGGGGACAGGGGTAGGGAATGAGCAGTTCTTC. It specifies CASSIGGTGVGNEQFF.